This T cell receptor (beta chain) was captured by sequencing in a study of T-cell reconstitution after alpha-beta-depleted transplantation in children. Germline V gives CDR1 MNHEY, CDR2 SVGEGT. Trimming cost V 8 bases and J 13 bases; bases outside gene matches: 13. The CDR3 is made up of 15 amino acids. Library preparation (for TCRbeta) was performed with unique molecular identifiers. TCRdb redid the calling of the PCR reads with MiXCR, one entry per CDR3 protein. The sample lists 500,000 to 600,000 distinct CDR3 sequences, around 17% seen once, with over 3% in the top ten. The source of this sequence is a human donor who donated a stem cell graft to a child with acute lymphoblastic leukemia. The chain is built from TRBV6-2 or TRBV6-3 and TRBJ2-1, with 14 positions matching TRBD2. Sequenced here: PBMCs from the stem cell graft donor, sampled from the stem cell graft. CDR3 loop: CASHGRLAGGPVQFF. The CDR3 DNA follows: TGTGCCAGCCACGGGAGACTAGCGGGAGGGCCAGTTCAGTTCTTC.